The 18 T cell receptor beta chains reported below all come from one sample, sequenced in a study of OX40 agonist ivuxolimab in advanced cancers. Method: immunoSEQ multiplex PCR; TCRdb's copy keeps in-frame clones and lacks some. The sample includes approximately 70,000 clones, approximately 87% of them seen just once. This material consisted of CD4+ or CD8+ T cells sorted from blood, taken in a trial of the OX40 agonist ivuxolimab. The receptor set was obtained from an adult with an advanced solid tumor such as melanoma, head and neck, liver or kidney cancer.

The V call is TRBV5-4, the J call TRBJ1-2; TRBD1 is a possible D gene (5 bases). The CDR3 is 14 residues long. V gave up 0 bases and J gave up 6 bases, with 12 bases separating them. The germline V gene has CDR1 SGHNT and CDR2 YYREEE (reference sequence). CDR3 bases: TGTGCCAGCAGCTTGGACTTGTGGGGGAATGGCTACACCTTC. It translates to CASSLDLWGNGYTF.

The V and J genes are TRBV18 and TRBJ1-5; D is unresolved. Per the germline V gene, CDR1 is KGHSH and CDR2 is LQKENI. CDR3 length equals 16 residues. Trimming pared 2 bases from V and 2 bases from J, leaving 13 bases between. The CDR3 loop is CASSPVRSTGNQPQHF. The CDR3 DNA reads TGTGCCAGCTCACCAGTCAGGTCTACTGGCAATCAGCCCCAGCATTTT.

Only a few counts were recorded for this clone. The chain combines TRBV29-1 with TRBJ2-4, with a possible D match to TRBD2 (5 bases). CDR1 and CDR2 (germline): SQVTM, ANQGSEA. The CDR3 extends over 15 amino acids. V was shortened by 6 bases and J by 6 bases, with 21 bases between the two germline ends. The CDR3 reads CSVAYRVGRGNIQYF. As DNA, the CDR3 is TGCAGCGTGGCTTACAGAGTCGGCCGGGGAAACATTCAGTACTTC.

This clone was seen only once. V and J are TRBV28 and TRBJ1-6; D gene ambiguous. The CDR3 covers 16 residues. CDR1 is MDHEN, CDR2 SYDVKM, per germline. Between the trimmed V and J ends, which lost 5 bases and 0 bases, there was a span of 11 bases. CDR3 DNA sequence: TGTGCCAGCAGTGTCCTCATGGGCTCCTATAATTCACCCCTCCACTTT. This gives the protein CASSVLMGSYNSPLHF. Drawing the rest from reference TRBV28 and TRBJ1-6, the complete variable domain is DVKVTQSSRYLVKRTGEKVFLECVQDMDHENMFWYRQDPGLGLRLIYFSYDVKMKEKGDIPEGYSVSREKKERFSLILESASTNQTSMYLCASSVLMGSYNSPLHFGNGTRLTVT.

The gene calls are TRBV5-1 and TRBJ2-7; 7 nucleotides line up with TRBD1. J was trimmed by 2 bases and V by 0 bases; bases with no gene match: 8. Germline CDR1 and CDR2: SGHRS and YFSETQ. The CDR3 has 16 amino acids. CDR3 sequence: CASSLAPGTVPYEQYF. The CDR3 DNA follows: TGCGCCAGCAGCTTGGCACCCGGGACAGTGCCCTACGAGCAGTACTTC.

The rearrangement links TRBV5-1 to TRBJ2-4; TRBD1 matches at 8 bases. The length of the CDR3 is 17 residues. The V and J ends lost 0 bases and 2 bases, in that order; junction bases with no gene match: 7. The germline V gene has CDR1 SGHRS and CDR2 YFSETQ. The DNA of the CDR3 is TGCGCCAGCAGCTTGGCTGGACAGGGTGGGTCCAAAAACATTCAGTACTTC. It codes for CASSLAGQGGSKNIQYF.

V usage is TRBV29-1 and J usage is TRBJ2-1, with D perhaps TRBD2 (5 bases). The CDR3 runs to 13 residues. V was cut by 6 bases and J by 0 bases, with 9 bases left in between. Germline values: CDR1 SQVTM, CDR2 ANQGSEA. The CDR3 here is CSVRESSYNEQFF. The DNA of the CDR3 is TGCAGCGTGAGGGAAAGCTCCTACAATGAGCAGTTCTTC.

There are a few counts of this clone. The rearrangement uses TRBV4-1 and TRBJ1-5; D remains unclear. The V gene's germline CDR1 is MGHRA and CDR2 YSYEKL. The ends were cut back, 0 bases at V and 3 bases at J, with 12 bases in the middle. CDR3 length: 16 amino acids. CDR3 coding DNA: TGCGCCAGCAGCCAAGAGGCACCGTCCCCCAATCAGCCCCAGCATTTT. Translating gives CASSQEAPSPNQPQHF.

This clone was seen a single time. The chain employs TRBV11-3 and TRBJ2-1; 10 bases are a match to TRBD2. Germline loops: CDR1 SGHNT, CDR2 YENEEA. Germline trimming cut 5 bases from V and 3 bases from J; bases unmatched to any gene: 4. The CDR3 has 15 amino acids. In nucleotides, the CDR3 is TGTGCCAGCAGCCCTACTAGCGGGATCTACAATGAGCAGTTCTTC. Protein sequence: CASSPTSGIYNEQFF.

The chain joins TRBV15 to TRBJ2-1, with 7 positions matching TRBD1. Per the germline V gene, CDR1 is LNHNV and CDR2 is YYDKDF (reference sequence). The junction had 4 bases not matched to a gene; V was cut back by 5 bases and J by 0 bases. This CDR3 is built from 15 residues. The CDR3 coding sequence is TGTGCCACCAGCGGGGACAGAAGCTCCTACAATGAGCAGTTCTTC. This codes for CATSGDRSSYNEQFF.

This chain uses TRBV6-5 with TRBJ1-2, with D hard to call. Trimming took off 4 bases at V and 4 bases at J, with 19 bases between the two ends. Looked up from germline, CDR1 is MNHEY and CDR2 is SVGAGI. The CDR3 sequence is 16 residues long. The CDR3 nucleotides are TGTGCCAGCAGTTCCCCTGGTTTGTCCGGGGTCTATGGCTACACCTTC. Protein sequence: CASSSPGLSGVYGYTF.

V usage is TRBV5-8 and J usage is TRBJ2-5; D is uncertain. The better agreement between TRBJ2-7 and the DNA end casts doubt on the J call. The CDR3 has 13 amino acids. Germline CDR1 and CDR2: SGHTS and YDEGEE. The DNA for the CDR3 is TGTGCCAGCAGCTTCGGGCTTCATTACGAGCAGTACTTC. Protein sequence: CASSFGLHYEQYF.

The J gene is TRBJ1-2, the V gene TRBV6-5; D uncertain. Trimming stripped 2 bases from V and 4 bases from J, with 8 bases between. CDR1 is MNHEY and CDR2 is SVGAGI in the germline V gene. CDR3 size: 13 residues. The CDR3 sequence is CASSYDLFYGYTF. CDR3 bases: TGTGCCAGCAGTTACGACTTATTCTATGGCTACACCTTC.

V gene TRBV7-9 combines with J gene TRBJ1-6, with D perhaps TRBD1 (6 bases). From germline, CDR1 is SEHNR and CDR2 FQNEAQ (reference sequence). V gave up 6 bases and J gave up 7 bases, with 13 bases separating them. The CDR3 runs 14 residues. The CDR3 spells CASRDTGLNSPLHF. CDR3 coding DNA: TGTGCCAGCAGAGATACAGGGCTAAATTCACCCCTCCACTTT.

The rearrangement joins TRBV10-3 to TRBJ1-1; the match to TRBD1 covers 7 bases. The V gene's germline CDR1 is ENHRY and CDR2 SYGVKD. The CDR3 extends over 14 amino acids. The ends lost 4 bases at V and 2 bases at J; junction bases unmatched: 4. This CDR3 reads CAISVGTANTEAFF. Written as DNA, the CDR3 is TGTGCCATCAGTGTTGGGACAGCCAACACTGAAGCTTTCTTT.

The gene calls are TRBV28 and TRBJ2-7; 8 bases fit TRBD2. Per the germline V gene, CDR1 is MDHEN and CDR2 is SYDVKM. Unmatched junction bases numbered 1, after V lost 1 base and J lost 11 bases. The CDR3 totals 11 residues. As DNA, the CDR3 is TGTGCCAGCAGTTTATCCGGGGGGGAGTACTTC. Its translation is CASSLSGGEYF.

The J gene is TRBJ2-7, the V gene TRBV10-3, with 8 bases identical to TRBD1. The CDR3 runs 14 residues. V dropped 5 bases and J dropped 4; count of bases not matched to a gene: 7. The germline V gene has CDR1 ENHRY and CDR2 SYGVKD. The CDR3 nucleotides read TGTGCCATCAGTACAGGGGGAATGATGTACGAGCAGTACTTC. This sequence encodes CAISTGGMMYEQYF.

On this clone: The sample holds other DNA sequences that translate to the same CDR3. The chain is built from TRBV19 and TRBJ2-5; TRBD1 or TRBD2 may be the D gene (5 bases each). CDR1 LNHDA and CDR2 SQIVND come from the germline V gene (reference sequence). The CDR3 runs to 14 residues. V lost 0 bases and J lost 5, with 10 bases in between. The chain's CDR3 is CASSIDPGGETQYF. DNA of the CDR3: TGTGCCAGTAGTATAGATCCTGGGGGTGAGACCCAGTACTTC.